These T cell receptor beta chains were read from a single sample in a study of regulatory T cells in long-lasting Graves disease. One entry per CDR3 protein results from TCRdb running MiXCR on the multiplex PCR reads. The table lists under 300,000 distinct CDR3 sequences, roughly 18% of them singletons. The sample also formed part of further work on T cells in Graves' hyperthyroidism and ophthalmopathy.

The sample was peripheral blood mononuclear cells (PBMCs), taken at new diagnosis, from a patient treated with antithyroid drugs. The receptors originated from a woman between 25 and 40 years old with Graves disease. The CDR3 runs from the conserved cysteine through the conserved F or W. The order of the fields is V gene, J gene, clone size, D gene, CDR3 DNA, CDR3 protein. The D gene is left open where the match is weak. Clone size is not always given. Where it is, it says once, few, many or a class for expanded clones.

>TRBV3-1|TRBJ2-5|many|TRBD1
TGTGCCAGCAGCCCTTGGACAGGGATAGAGACCCAGTACTTC
CASSPWTGIETQYF
>TRBV10-3|TRBJ2-7|many|TRBD1
TGTGCCATCAGCGTCCGAACCGGGACAGAAAACGACTACGAGCAGTACTTC
CAISVRTGTENDYEQYF
>TRBV18|TRBJ1-5|many|.
TGTGCCAGCTCACCTACTCCAGAGGGAAATCAGCCCCAGCATTTT
CASSPTPEGNQPQHF
>TRBV6-1|TRBJ2-7|many|TRBD1
TGTGCCGGCACCGGGACAGGGGGTAACGAGCAGTACTTC
CAGTGTGGNEQYF
>TRBV28|TRBJ2-7|.|TRBD1
TGTGCCAGCAGTTTGGATTCATACTTGGGACAGGTGAACTACGAGCAGTACTTC
CASSLDSYLGQVNYEQYF
>TRBV11-2|TRBJ1-1|many|TRBD1
TGTGCCAGCAGCTTAGTGGGGACAGGGGGTACTGAAGCTTTCTTT
CASSLVGTGGTEAFF
>TRBV11-2|TRBJ1-6|.|TRBD1
TGTGCCAGCAGACTGATCCGGGACAGGGGTTATAATTCACCCCTCCACTTT
CASRLIRDRGYNSPLHF
>TRBV7-2|TRBJ1-2|many|.
TGTGCCAGCAGCCCACAGGGAAGTAACTATGGCTACACCTTC
CASSPQGSNYGYTF
>TRBV7-9|TRBJ2-1|many|.
TGTGCCAGCAGCTTAGAATCGGCGGGAAACTACAATGAGCAGTTCTTC
CASSLESAGNYNEQFF
>TRBV6-1|TRBJ1-4|many|.
TGTGCCAGCTCGGGGGGAAGGAATGAAAAACTGTTTTTT
CASSGGRNEKLFF
>TRBV2|TRBJ1-2|many|TRBD1
TGTGCCAGCAGCGGGCTGGAGCCAGGGGGCTTTGGCTACACCTTC
CASSGLEPGGFGYTF
>TRBV2|TRBJ1-2|many|.
TGTGCCAGCAGTGTTGTGCAGGGAGTCGATGGCTACACCTTC
CASSVVQGVDGYTF
>TRBV9|TRBJ2-1|few|TRBD2
TGTGCCAGCAGCGTAGGTCTAGCGGGGGCCAATGAGCAGTTCTTC
CASSVGLAGANEQFF
>TRBV6-1|TRBJ1-2|many|.
TGTGCCAGCAAAATTGACAGTCATGGCTACACCTTC
CASKIDSHGYTF
>TRBV10-2|TRBJ2-5|few|.
TGCGCCAGCAGTGAGTCTCGCCAAATTCAAGAGACCCAGTACTTC
CASSESRQIQETQYF
>TRBV2|TRBJ1-1|many|.
TGTGCCAGCCACCAGAACACTGAAGCTTTCTTT
CASHQNTEAFF
>TRBV12-3/TRBV12-4|TRBJ2-5|many|.
TGTGCCAGCAGTTCCAGTGGGACCCAGTACTTC
CASSSSGTQYF
>TRBV2|TRBJ2-3|many|.
TGTGCCAGTAAACAGGGTTTAGGAGACACAGATACGCAGTATTTT
CASKQGLGDTDTQYF
>TRBV18|TRBJ1-1|many|TRBD1
TGTGCCAGCTCGGGACAGGGCGAAACTGAAGCTTTCTTT
CASSGQGETEAFF
>TRBV5-6|TRBJ2-1|many|TRBD1
TGTGCCAGTCGGATCCGGGACAGGGGTGTGAATGAGCAGTTCTTC
CASRIRDRGVNEQFF
>TRBV5-1|TRBJ2-1|many|TRBD2
TGCGCCAGCAGCTTGTCGGCGGGGGGGCAAAATGAGCAGTTCTTC
CASSLSAGGQNEQFF
>TRBV20-1|TRBJ2-1|many|.
TGCAGTGCTACGGCCAGGGGACCCTACAATGAGCAGTTCTTC
CSATARGPYNEQFF
>TRBV2|TRBJ2-7|many|.
TGTGCCAGCACTGGGACGGGCTTCTACGAGCAGTACTTC
CASTGTGFYEQYF
>TRBV27|TRBJ1-1|many|TRBD1
TGTGCCAGCAGTTTTAATAGGGGGCTGGTTACTGAAGCTTTCTTT
CASSFNRGLVTEAFF
>TRBV20-1|TRBJ1-2|many|.
TGCAGTGCTAGAGTGGTTGGGGGCGTAGGTGGCTACACCTTC
CSARVVGGVGGYTF
>TRBV20-1|TRBJ1-2|many|.
TGCAGTGCTCTGATACCAGAAGGCTACACCTTC
CSALIPEGYTF
>TRBV12-3/TRBV12-4|TRBJ1-5|many|.
TGTGCCAGCAGTTTCAATAGGGGGTCTTGGCCCCAGCATTTT
CASSFNRGSWPQHF
>TRBV20-1|TRBJ2-1|many|TRBD2
TGCAGTGTCACCAAGGGGGCGACTAGCGGTGAGCAGTTCTTC
CSVTKGATSGEQFF
>TRBV7-2|TRBJ2-7|many|.
TGTGCCAGCAACTATGAGGGCATGTACGAGCAGTACTTC
CASNYEGMYEQYF
>TRBV20-1|TRBJ1-1|many|.
TGCAGTGCTTCAGGGCGGGTAGATACTGAAGCTTTCTTT
CSASGRVDTEAFF
>TRBV5-1|TRBJ1-2|.|TRBD1
TGTGCCAGCAGCTTGGACAGGGTCTATGGCTACACCTTC
CASSLDRVYGYTF
>TRBV20-1|TRBJ1-2|many|.
TGCAGTGCCGGAACACAGGGAGGTGGCTACACCTTC
CSAGTQGGGYTF
>TRBV12-3/TRBV12-4|TRBJ2-7|many|.
TGTGCCAGCAGTTGGAGACGGGATTACGAGCAGTACTTC
CASSWRRDYEQYF
>TRBV5-5|TRBJ1-1|many|.
TGTGCCAGCAGCTTGTGGTCGGGGTCGAACACTGAAGCTTTCTTT
CASSLWSGSNTEAFF
>TRBV19|TRBJ1-2|few|.
TGTGCCAGTAGTATAGGCAGGTCGGTTGGCTACACCTTC
CASSIGRSVGYTF
>TRBV7-2|TRBJ2-3|many|TRBD2
TGTGCCAGCAGCCCTAGGCTGCTAGCGGGGGGACGAGACAGCACAGATACGCAGTATTTT
CASSPRLLAGGRDSTDTQYF
>TRBV7-9|TRBJ1-2|.|.
TGTGCCAGCAGCTTGGCTGCCGGGGGCTACACCTTC
CASSLAAGGYTF
>TRBV4-2|TRBJ2-7|.|.
TGTGCCAGCAGCCCGCGGGGTGACAGTGACCCCTACGAGCAGTACTTC
CASSPRGDSDPYEQYF
>TRBV5-8|TRBJ2-5|few|TRBD2
TGTGCCAGCAGTTTCGGGACTAGCGGGCAAGAGACCCAGTACTTC
CASSFGTSGQETQYF
>TRBV10-2|TRBJ1-1|many|.
TGCGCCAGCACCCAAAAGAAGACTGAAGCTTTCTTT
CASTQKKTEAFF
>TRBV5-4|TRBJ2-7|few|.
TGTGCCAGCAGCTTGGATTTCGCAAATATCCACGAGCAGTACTTC
CASSLDFANIHEQYF
>TRBV7-9|TRBJ1-2|many|.
TGTGCCGGAGAGAGGGCAGGGAGAATCTATGGCTACACCTTC
CAGERAGRIYGYTF
>TRBV20-1|TRBJ2-5|many|.
TGCAGTGCTAGAGGGCTGGCAGCACAAGAGACCCAGTACTTC
CSARGLAAQETQYF
>TRBV4-1|TRBJ2-7|many|TRBD2
TGCGCCAGCAGCCAAGATGCCGGGAGGTTGGAGCAGTACTTC
CASSQDAGRLEQYF
>TRBV12-3/TRBV12-4|TRBJ2-3|many|TRBD2
TGTGCCAGCAGTGTCGGGACTAGCGGGGGGGCTACGCAGTATTTT
CASSVGTSGGATQYF
>TRBV10-2|TRBJ2-1|once|TRBD1
TGCGCCAGCATAGGGACAGGGAGAAATGAGCAGTTCTTC
CASIGTGRNEQFF
>TRBV13|TRBJ2-1|many|.
TGTGCCAGCAGCACCTCGTTGGGCTCCTACAATGAGCAGTTCTTC
CASSTSLGSYNEQFF
>TRBV2|TRBJ1-2|many|.
TGTGCCAGCATAGTATCGGACACCAACTATGGCTACACCTTC
CASIVSDTNYGYTF
>TRBV5-4|TRBJ1-2|many|.
TGTGCCAGCAGCTTAAATGCAGGGGCTAACTATGGCTACACCTTC
CASSLNAGANYGYTF
>TRBV2|TRBJ1-1|many|.
TGTGCCAGCAGTCAATACAGGGTCGGTCCTGGGACTGAAGCTTTCTTT
CASSQYRVGPGTEAFF
>TRBV20-1|TRBJ2-2|many|.
TGCAGTGCTAGAGATTACCGGGCCGGGACCCAGGGGACCGGGGAGCTGTTTTTT
CSARDYRAGTQGTGELFF
>TRBV2|TRBJ1-6|many|.
TGTGCCAGCAGTGAACCCCTGGGAAGCTCCTATAATTCACCCCTCCACTTT
CASSEPLGSSYNSPLHF
>TRBV6-4|TRBJ1-2|few|.
TGTGCCAGCAGAGTAGAGGGCCGACCTAACTATGGCTACACCTTC
CASRVEGRPNYGYTF
>TRBV6-9|TRBJ2-4|many|.
TGTGCCAGCAGTTACTCCGGCAGACCAAACATTCAGTACTTC
CASSYSGRPNIQYF